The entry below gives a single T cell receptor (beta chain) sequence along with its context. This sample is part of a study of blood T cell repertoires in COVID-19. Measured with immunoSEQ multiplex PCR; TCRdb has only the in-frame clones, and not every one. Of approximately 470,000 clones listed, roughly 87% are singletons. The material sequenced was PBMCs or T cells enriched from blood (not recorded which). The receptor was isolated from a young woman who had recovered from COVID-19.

The CDR3 DNA reads TGTGCCAGCAGTGAAGTTTCAGGGGCAGGCAATCAGCCCCAGCATTTT. This encodes CASSEVSGAGNQPQHF. The chain has TRBV6-1 and TRBJ1-5; TRBD1 is a possible D gene (6 bases). V lost 1 base and J lost 2, with 12 bases in between. Germline V gene lookup returns CDR1 MNHNS and CDR2 SASEGT. CDR3 length: 16 residues.